These T cell receptor beta chains were read from a single sample in a study of control samples from healthy donors and cancer patients. The protocol was immunoSEQ multiplex PCR, while the TCRdb copy is restricted to in-frame clones and leaves out a portion. The sample consists of about 98,000 clones, almost 85% of them appearing once. Sequenced sample: blood. All receptors derive from a man aged 55 to 70 in good health. CDR3s include the opening cysteine and the closing phenylalanine or tryptophan. Each record gives: CDR3 DNA, CDR3 protein, J gene, D gene, CDR3 length, V gene, clone size. The D gene is left open where the match is weak. Part of the rows lack a size; the others show once, few, many or a class for expanded clones.

TGTGCCTGGGGGGGACAGGGGGCGCCGGGCTACACCTTC	CAWGGQGAPGYTF	TRBJ1-2	TRBD1	13	TRBV30	-
TGTGCCAGCAGCCCCGGGACGGGTCATCAGCCCCAGCATTTT	CASSPGTGHQPQHF	TRBJ1-5	-	14	TRBV6-6	-
TGCAGTGCTCTGGGCCAAGCTACGCAGTATTTT	CSALGQATQYF	TRBJ2-3	-	11	TRBV20-1	-
TGTGCCTGGACATACCAAAGGAGGACTGAAGCTTTCTTT	CAWTYQRRTEAFF	TRBJ1-1	-	13	TRBV30	-
TGCAGCGTTGACGAGGCAGGGAGGGGATATGAGCAGTTCTTC	CSVDEAGRGYEQFF	TRBJ2-1	TRBD2	14	TRBV29-1	-
TGCGCCAGCAGCCAAGATAAGGACGGGACACTCTCCTACGAGCAGTACTTC	CASSQDKDGTLSYEQYF	TRBJ2-7	-	17	TRBV4-1	few
TGTGCCAGCAGTTTACTCCAGGGGTCGAGTGAAAAACTGTTTTTT	CASSLLQGSSEKLFF	TRBJ1-4	-	15	TRBV28	-
TGTGCCAGCAGTTTATACTCGGCGTATGAGCAGTTCTTC	CASSLYSAYEQFF	TRBJ2-1	-	13	TRBV27	-
TGTGCCAGCAGCGTAGGAGACAGGGTTGGGCTGGAGACCCAGTACTTC	CASSVGDRVGLETQYF	TRBJ2-5	TRBD1	16	TRBV9	once
TGTGCCTGGAGTGTAAGAATGGGACAGGGAAGTTCGGGCTACAATGAGCAGTTCTTC	CAWSVRMGQGSSGYNEQFF	TRBJ2-1	TRBD1	19	TRBV30	once
TGTGCCAGCAGTTATTTCTCGAATAATTCACCCCTCCACTTT	CASSYFSNNSPLHF	TRBJ1-6	-	14	TRBV6-6	-
TGTGCCAGCAGCTGGCTAGCGGGAGGTTCAGGGGAGCTGTTTTTT	CASSWLAGGSGELFF	TRBJ2-2	TRBD2	15	TRBV7-2	-
TGTGCCAGCTCGTCTGGGGCCAACGTCCTGACTTTC	CASSSGANVLTF	TRBJ2-6	-	12	TRBV2	-
TGTGCCAGCAGTCTCGATCCCGCCGGGACTACCTCCTACGAGCAGTACTTC	CASSLDPAGTTSYEQYF	TRBJ2-7	TRBD2	17	TRBV6-6	-
TGTGCCAGCAGTTCCGGGACGAAAAAACTGTTTTTT	CASSSGTKKLFF	TRBJ1-4	-	12	TRBV2	-
TGTGCCACCAGTCACCGGCGACACCGGTATAGCAATCAGCCCCAGCATTTT	CATSHRRHRYSNQPQHF	TRBJ1-5	-	17	TRBV24-1	-
TGCGCCAGCAGCCATGGGACTGAGAACACTGAAGCTTTCTTT	CASSHGTENTEAFF	TRBJ1-1	-	14	TRBV4-1	few
TGTGCCAGCAGCCAAGAATTCGAGGATGGCTACACTTTC	CASSQEFEDGYTF	TRBJ1-2	-	13	TRBV4-2	-
TGTGCCAGCAGTTTTTGGCGGGAGGCCCCTTCCTACGAGCAGTACTTC	CASSFWREAPSYEQYF	TRBJ2-7	TRBD2	16	TRBV28	-
TGCGCCAGCAGCTTTACAGGGGGCGCATCAGAGACCCAGTACTTC	CASSFTGGASETQYF	TRBJ2-5	TRBD1	15	TRBV5-1	-
TGTGCCAGTAGTCCAACCGCCGGCTATGGCTACACCTTC	CASSPTAGYGYTF	TRBJ1-2	-	13	TRBV19	-
TGTGCCAGCTCACCTAATGTAGGGACGAACGATGGCTACACCTTC	CASSPNVGTNDGYTF	TRBJ1-2	-	15	TRBV18	-
TGCGCCAGCAGCTTTGCTAGCGGGAGCGGCTACGAGCAGTACTTC	CASSFASGSGYEQYF	TRBJ2-7	TRBD2	15	TRBV5-1	once
TGTGCCAGCAGAGGTCACGGGGGCGACACCGGGGAGCTGTTTTTT	CASRGHGGDTGELFF	TRBJ2-2	-	15	TRBV6-5	-
TGCGCCAGCAGCTTAGAAGGGGCGTCCCCCTACGAGCAGTACTTC	CASSLEGASPYEQYF	TRBJ2-7	-	15	TRBV5-1	-
TGTGCCAGCAGCCCGGGACAGAGCGCAACTAATGAAAAACTGTTTTTT	CASSPGQSATNEKLFF	TRBJ1-4	TRBD1	16	TRBV11-2	-
TGCGCCAGCAGCCAAGTATTGACGGGAATCAATCAGCCCCAGCATTTT	CASSQVLTGINQPQHF	TRBJ1-5	-	16	TRBV4-1	few